The 25 T cell receptor beta chains listed next were all sequenced from one sample in a study of T cell responses to AZD1222 COVID-19 vaccine. Using immunoSEQ multiplex PCR, the repertoire was profiled, and TCRdb retains in-frame clones only, with some absent. The sample gives around 96,000 clones, nearly 90% of which show up once; 2.8% is in the top ten. This specimen consisted of peripheral blood, obtained on day 0 of AZD1222 vaccination. The receptors derive from an adult in good health.

The CDR3 DNA follows: TGTGCCAGCAGTGAAGTGGCAGTCAATCAGCCCCAGCATTTT. Its translation: CASSEVAVNQPQHF. The chain has TRBV6-1 and TRBJ1-5; D gene ambiguous. Deletions cut 1 base from V and 3 bases from J, with 7 bases between. Germline-derived CDR1 and CDR2 are MNHNS and SASEGT. The CDR3 is 14 amino acids.

The V gene is TRBV19, the J gene TRBJ1-5; possibly TRBD1 for D (5 bases). Looked up from germline, CDR1 is LNHDA and CDR2 is SQIVND (reference sequence). Trimming cost V 0 bases and J 6 bases, with 15 bases left between them. CDR3 length: 16 amino acids. CDR3 residues: CASSIDNGAGGQPQHF. CDR3 DNA: TGTGCCAGTAGTATAGATAATGGCGCGGGGGGTCAGCCCCAGCATTTT.

The rearrangement links TRBV19 to TRBJ2-7; TRBD1 matches 8 bases. V lost 6 bases to trimming and J lost 2 bases; unmatched junction nucleotides: 6. Germline lookup yields CDR1 LNHDA and CDR2 SQIVND (reference sequence). This CDR3 is 14 amino acids long. The CDR3 nucleotides read TGTGCCAGTAGACTCGGACAGGGACCCTACGAGCAGTACTTC. It yields the protein CASRLGQGPYEQYF. Full variable domain (remainder filled in from reference TRBV19 and TRBJ2-7): DGGITQSPKYLFRKEGQNVTLSCEQNLNHDAMYWYRQDPGQGLRLIYYSQIVNDFQKGDIAEGYSVSREKKESFPLTVTSAQKNPTAFYLCASRLGQGPYEQYFGPGTRLTVT.

The chain joins TRBV27 to TRBJ1-5; 7 positions match TRBD1. Germline loops: CDR1 MNHEY, CDR2 SMNVEV (reference sequence). There are 15 residues in the CDR3. V gave up 3 bases and J gave up 4 bases; unmatched junction bases: 6. This CDR3 is CASSFRDSKNQPQHF. The DNA for the CDR3 is TGTGCCAGCAGTTTTAGGGACAGTAAAAATCAGCCCCAGCATTTT.

This rearrangement joins TRBV5-5 to TRBJ1-2; D not resolved. Germline lookup yields CDR1 SGHKS and CDR2 YYEKEE (reference sequence). The length of the CDR3 is 15 residues. With 1 base removed from V and 10 bases from J, the gap between germline ends came to 20 bases. CDR3 residues: CASSLRLAAAFDYTF. In DNA form, the CDR3 reads TGTGCCAGCAGCTTGAGGCTCGCGGCGGCCTTTGACTACACCTTC.

The chain has TRBV5-8 and TRBJ1-1; D is ambiguous. Trimming removed 4 bases at V and 1 base at J, with 14 bases between. CDR1 and CDR2 from the germline V gene are SGHTS and YDEGEE. The CDR3 sequence is 15 residues long. CDR3 DNA: TGTGCCAGCAGCATCGGACGGTTGAGGAACACTGAAGCTTTCTTT. Translation: CASSIGRLRNTEAFF.

The chain joins TRBV7-8 to TRBJ2-7, with D tentatively TRBD1 (5 bases). Germline V lookup: CDR1 SGHVS, CDR2 FQNEAQ. V was trimmed by 2 bases and J by 0 bases, leaving 11 bases between them. The CDR3 runs 15 residues. Written as DNA, the CDR3 is TGTGCCAGCAGCTTACATCAGGGCCCCTCCTACGAGCAGTACTTC. It specifies CASSLHQGPSYEQYF. Complete variable domain (other parts from reference TRBV7-8 and TRBJ2-7): GAGVSQSPRYKVAKRGQDVALRCDPISGHVSLFWYQQALGQGPEFLTYFQNEAQLDKSGLPSDRFFAERPEGSVSTLKIQRTQQEDSAVYLCASSLHQGPSYEQYFGPGTRLTVT.

The rearrangement links TRBV11-2 to TRBJ2-7; D possibly uses TRBD1 or TRBD2 (5 bases each). Germline CDR1 is SGHAT and CDR2 is FQNNGV. Trimming took off 3 bases at V and 1 base at J, with 16 bases between the two ends. The CDR3 loop spans 16 amino acids. CDR3 in amino acids: CASSLGDGYFSYEQYF. The CDR3 DNA reads as TGTGCCAGCAGCTTGGGGGACGGCTACTTTTCCTACGAGCAGTACTTC.

The chain has TRBV18 and TRBJ1-3; D gene ambiguous. Trimming stripped 3 bases from V and 0 bases from J, with 9 bases between. CDR1 is KGHSH and CDR2 is LQKENI in the germline V gene. The CDR3 contains 15 residues. CDR3 in amino acids: CASSPVGFSGNTIYF. CDR3 in DNA: TGTGCCAGCTCACCGGTCGGCTTCTCTGGAAACACCATATATTTT.

The V call is TRBV4-3, the J call TRBJ2-2, with a weak D call TRBD1 (5 bases). The CDR3 spans 16 residues. Germline values: CDR1 LGHNA, CDR2 YSLEER. V was shortened by 1 base and J by 4 bases, with 13 bases between the two germline ends. The CDR3 region is CASSQVWGISTGELFF. Here the CDR3 DNA reads TGCGCCAGCAGCCAAGTTTGGGGCATTTCCACCGGGGAGCTGTTTTTT.

The chain combines TRBV11-1 with TRBJ1-1; no definite D call. The germline gives CDR1 SGHAT, CDR2 FQDESV (reference sequence). The CDR3 sequence is 11 residues long. Trimming shortened V by 6 bases and J by 1 base, and 3 bases separated the two germline ends. CDR3 sequence: CASRANTEAFF. In DNA form, the CDR3 reads TGTGCCAGCAGAGCGAACACTGAAGCTTTCTTT.

This chain uses TRBV7-2 with TRBJ1-1; D is undetermined. Per germline, CDR1 SGHTA and CDR2 FQGNSA. The CDR3 loop spans 14 amino acids. V lost 2 bases and J lost 0, with 7 bases in between. The chain's CDR3 is CASSLWRLNTEAFF. CDR3 nucleotides: TGTGCCAGCAGCTTATGGCGTCTGAACACTGAAGCTTTCTTT.

This chain joins TRBV10-2 and TRBJ2-3; TRBD2 aligns across 10 bases. CDR1 WSHSY and CDR2 SAAADI come from the germline V gene. The CDR3 contains 15 residues. The trim removed 6 bases at V and 1 base at J, leaving 4 bases unmatched. Written as DNA, the CDR3 is TGCGCCAGCAGACCCGGGACTAGCGGCACAGATACGCAGTATTTT. This codes for CASRPGTSGTDTQYF.

CDR3 region: CASSRMAGGSAEAFF. The CDR3 DNA reads TGCGCCAGCAGCAGAATGGCCGGGGGAAGCGCTGAAGCTTTCTTT. The rearrangement uses TRBV5-1 and TRBJ1-1; TRBD1 might be the D (5 bases). V gave up 4 bases and J gave up 6 bases, with 19 bases separating them. Germline V gene sequence: CDR1 SGHRS, CDR2 YFSETQ. The CDR3 length is 15 residues.

The chain combines TRBV3-1 (or the pseudogene TRBV3-2) with TRBJ1-3, with D maybe TRBD1 (5 bases). The CDR3 is made up of 15 amino acids. Germline CDR1 is LGHDT and CDR2 is YNNKEL (reference sequence). V lost 4 bases and J lost 0, with 10 bases in between. The CDR3 here is CASSLTGSSGNTIYF. In DNA form, the CDR3 reads TGTGCCAGCAGCCTAACAGGCAGCTCTGGAAACACCATATATTTT.

The chain joins TRBV28 to TRBJ2-1; 8 bases match TRBD2. CDR3 length: 16 amino acids. V lost 3 bases and J lost 1; bases outside the gene matches: 5. Germline V gene lookup returns CDR1 MDHEN and CDR2 SYDVKM. The CDR3 region is CASSFTGTRSYNEQFF. For the CDR3, the DNA is TGTGCCAGCAGTTTTACAGGGACTAGATCCTACAATGAGCAGTTCTTC.

The sample holds a few counts of this clone. V gene TRBV9 combines with J gene TRBJ2-1; 8 positions agree with TRBD2. The CDR3 is made up of 15 amino acids. Trimming cost V 3 bases and J 6 bases; bases outside gene matches: 8. CDR1 and CDR2 from the germline V gene are SGDLS and YYNGEE. In DNA, the CDR3 is TGTGCCAGCAGCGCAGGGACTAGTCGGGGCAATGAGCAGTTCTTC. Its protein product is CASSAGTSRGNEQFF.

The sample holds one count of this clone. The rearrangement links TRBV5-1 to TRBJ2-7; D remains unclear. The germline V gene encodes CDR1 SGHRS and CDR2 YFSETQ. CDR3 length: 13 residues. Trimming removed 2 bases at V and 0 bases at J, with 6 bases between. CDR3 residues: CASSLLSSYEQYF. CDR3 sequence (DNA): TGCGCCAGCAGCTTACTGAGCTCCTACGAGCAGTACTTC.

The chain couples TRBV4-1 to TRBJ2-2, with D perhaps matching TRBD2 (5 bases). Trimming stripped 1 base from V and 4 bases from J, with 7 bases between. The CDR3 runs to 14 residues. Germline V gives CDR1 MGHRA, CDR2 YSYEKL. The CDR3 DNA reads TGCGCCAGCAGCCAAGTGGGAGCCACCGGGGAGCTGTTTTTT. This translates into CASSQVGATGELFF.

The gene calls are TRBV6-5 and TRBJ1-6; TRBD1 aligns across 9 bases. CDR3 length: 15 residues. CDR1 MNHEY and CDR2 SVGAGI come from the germline V gene. V gave up 6 bases and J gave up 7 bases; unmatched junction bases: 7. CDR3 DNA sequence: TGTGCCAGCAGCCCCACAGGGGGCGGCAATTCACCCCTCCACTTT. Its protein is CASSPTGGGNSPLHF.

The rearrangement links TRBV5-5 to TRBJ1-2; D is perhaps TRBD1 (6 bases). The V gene lost 5 bases and the J gene lost 14 bases, with 28 bases spanning the gap. The germline V gene has CDR1 SGHKS and CDR2 YYEKEE (reference sequence). The CDR3 contains 15 residues. The CDR3 reads CASSHPDRTSRSGTF. The CDR3, as DNA: TGTGCCAGCAGTCATCCCGACAGGACCTCTAGGAGTGGGACCTTC.

CDR3 nucleotide sequence: TGTGCCAGCAGCTTAAGCAGGGACCGGAACACCATATATTTT. This gives the protein CASSLSRDRNTIYF. The chain is built from TRBV7-2 and TRBJ1-3, with a possible D match to TRBD1 (5 bases). This CDR3 is 14 amino acids long. Trimming stripped 2 bases from V and 7 bases from J, with 12 bases between. Germline-derived CDR1 and CDR2 are SGHTA and FQGNSA. Based on the CDR3 plus reference TRBV7-2 and TRBJ1-3, the full variable domain is GAGVSQSPSNKVTEKGKDVELRCDPISGHTALYWYRQSLGQGLEFLIYFQGNSAPDKSGLPSDRFSAERTGGSVSTLTIQRTQQEDSAVYLCASSLSRDRNTIYFGEGSWLTVV.

The chain employs TRBV7-3 and TRBJ1-1, with D unresolved. The length of the CDR3 is 15 residues. Germline CDR1 reads SGHTA; CDR2 reads FQGTGA. The V gene lost 4 bases and the J gene lost 1 base, with 13 bases spanning the gap. CDR3 sequence: CASSSSLPANTEAFF. CDR3 nucleotides: TGTGCCAGCAGCTCCTCCCTCCCGGCGAACACTGAAGCTTTCTTT.

The chain employs TRBV6-5 and TRBJ2-3; the match to TRBD2 covers 9 bases. Germline V CDR1 and CDR2: MNHEY, SVGAGI. The CDR3 has 16 amino acids. V trimming: 0 bases; J trimming: 2 bases; junction bases outside the gene matches: 3. CDR3 in DNA: TGTGCCAGCAGTTACTCGAGACTAGCGGTCACAGATACGCAGTATTTT. This gives the protein CASSYSRLAVTDTQYF.

This chain connects TRBV9 to TRBJ2-7, with D maybe TRBD2 (6 bases). V was shortened by 3 bases and J by 0 bases, with 10 bases between the two germline ends. The CDR3 length is 14 residues. In germline, CDR1 is SGDLS, CDR2 YYNGEE. CDR3: CASSAGAGSYEQYF. As DNA, the CDR3 is TGTGCCAGCAGCGCTGGAGCGGGCTCCTACGAGCAGTACTTC.